Sequencing of this T cell receptor (beta chain) was carried out in a study of shared clonotypes between healthy human individuals. TCRdb's copy holds only in-frame clones and misses some; the assay was immunoSEQ multiplex PCR. This sample carries about 2,100,000 clones, about 92% of them seen once, and the ten largest clones take roughly 1.7%. Positive CCR7 selection of CD45RO-negative cells yielded the naive CD8 cells, and terminally differentiated effector memory CD45RA+ cells were excluded. What was sequenced was naive CD8+ T cells from PBMCs. The clonotype was recovered from a man between 18 and 35 years old in good health. Some clones in this sample may be carry-over from other donors' samples.

Here the CDR3 DNA reads TGTGCCAGCAGCTTGGCCCCTAGCGGGACCCATGGCTACACCTTC. This gives the protein CASSLAPSGTHGYTF. The V gene is TRBV5-6, the J gene TRBJ1-2, with D perhaps matching TRBD1 (5 bases). This CDR3 has 15 amino acids. Per the germline V gene, CDR1 is SGHDT and CDR2 is YYEEEE. Trimming cost V 0 bases and J 6 bases, with 15 bases left between them.